One sample yielded the 9 T cell receptor beta chains listed below, sequenced in a study of T-cell reconstitution after alpha-beta-depleted transplantation in children listed by TCRdb under 2016. Receptor amplification or capture employed PCR. Sequencing was performed on an Illumina HiSeq 2500. TCR libraries were prepared with molecular barcoding, using unique molecular identifiers to normalize TCRbeta repertoire quantification. TCRdb cleaned the public reads at Q25 with fastp, built clones with MiXCR and kept in-frame beta chains. Here each entry gathers all rows of one CDR3 protein and keeps the most common genes and DNA. The sample table holds 400,000 to 550,000 distinct CDR3 sequences, of which more than 9% were seen once. Around 2% of the sample is held by the ten biggest clonotypes. What this sample's treatment or condition label stands for: allogeneic hematopoietic cell transplantation with graft depleted of TCRalphabeta T cells and CD19 B cells.

The input for sequencing was PBMCs, taken before TCRalphabeta/CD19-depleted stem cell transplant. All receptors come from a child aged 2-15 years with inherited bone marrow failure, due to receive a stem cell transplant.

This clonotype was observed many times. The V and J genes are TRBV4-3 and TRBJ2-2, with D perhaps assigned TRBD1 or TRBD2 (5 bases each). The CDR3 loop spans 15 amino acids. V lost 2 bases, J lost 8 bases, and 15 bases lay in between. Germline CDR1 LGHNA, CDR2 YSLEER. CDR3 DNA: TGCGCCAGCAGCCAATGGGGGTTCTCTACTGGGGAGCTGTTTTTT. Its protein product is CASSQWGFSTGELFF.

At least ten counts were recorded for this clonotype. This chain joins TRBV4-1 and TRBJ2-1, with D perhaps TRBD2 (5 bases). Trimming left V 0 bases short and J 15 bases short, with 15 bases between. The germline V gene encodes CDR1 MGHRA and CDR2 YSYEKL. This CDR3 has 13 residues. CDR3: CASSQDLEEVAFF. As DNA, the CDR3 is TGCGCCAGCAGCCAAGATCTGGAGGAGGTGGCGTTCTTC.

In its sample, this clonotype was seen many times. This sequence joins TRBV4-1 and TRBJ2-2, with TRBD1 identical over 7 bases. V trimming: 4 bases; J trimming: 6 bases; junction bases outside the gene matches: 2. CDR1 is MGHRA and CDR2 is YSYEKL in the germline V gene. CDR3 length: 13 amino acids. CDR3: CASSLDRAGELFF. The DNA for the CDR3 is TGCGCCAGCAGCCTTGACAGGGCCGGGGAGCTGTTTTTT.

Details on this clonotype: Since a much larger clone is just one base distant, this may be a read error. V usage is TRBV6-2 or TRBV6-3 and J usage is TRBJ2-1, with a possible D match to TRBD1 (6 bases). Germline lookup yields CDR1 MNHEY and CDR2 SVGEGT. This CDR3 has 15 residues. The DNA for the CDR3 is TGTGCCAGCAGTTACGCAGGGGTTACCTACAATGACCAGTTCTTC. Translating it yields CASSYAGVTYNDQFF.

V gene TRBV3-1 combines with J gene TRBJ2-7; 10 bases are a match to TRBD1. In germline, CDR1 is LGHDT, CDR2 YNNKEL (reference sequence). V lost 3 bases and J lost 1; bases outside the gene matches: 6. This CDR3 has 16 residues. The CDR3 DNA is TGTGCCAGCAGCCATACGGGACAGGGGAAATCCTACGAGCAGTACTTC. It codes for CASSHTGQGKSYEQYF.

This clonotype was counted ten times or more. The CDR3 region is CSVGASGPYNEQFF. The CDR3 DNA reads TGCAGTGTGGGGGCTAGCGGACCATACAATGAGCAGTTCTTC. The rearrangement joins TRBV20-1 to TRBJ2-1, with D maybe TRBD2 (7 bases). Germline V gene sequence: CDR1 DFQATT, CDR2 SNEGSKA (reference sequence). Trimming took off 7 bases at V and 4 bases at J, with 17 bases between the two ends. This CDR3 contains 14 residues.

At least ten counts were recorded for this clonotype. V is TRBV19 and J is TRBJ2-4; no clear D. V lost 1 base, J lost 1 base, and 11 bases lay in between. This CDR3 comprises 16 residues. Germline lookup yields CDR1 LNHDA and CDR2 SQIVND (reference sequence). CDR3 in DNA: TGTGCCAGTAGTATAGGCGGACGGATCGCCAAAAACATTCAGTACTTC. It specifies CASSIGGRIAKNIQYF.

This clonotype was seen repeatedly, ten times or more. The chain links TRBV13 to TRBJ2-7; D is ambiguous. CDR3 length: 12 amino acids. Germline CDR1 is PRHDT and CDR2 is FYEKMQ (reference sequence). Trimming shortened V by 0 bases and J by 6 bases, and 6 bases separated the two germline ends. The CDR3 reads CASSLGLVEQYF. DNA for the CDR3: TGTGCCAGCAGCTTAGGCCTGGTCGAGCAGTACTTC.

This clonotype was recorded many times. The chain uses TRBV12-3 or TRBV12-4 and TRBJ2-4; tentatively, D is TRBD2 (7 bases). This CDR3 contains 17 residues. Trimming stripped 6 bases from V and 0 bases from J, with 18 bases between. The CDR3 is CASSPPRGALAKNIQYF. The CDR3 nucleotides read TGTGCCAGCAGCCCCCCCCGGGGGGCTTTAGCCAAAAACATTCAGTACTTC.